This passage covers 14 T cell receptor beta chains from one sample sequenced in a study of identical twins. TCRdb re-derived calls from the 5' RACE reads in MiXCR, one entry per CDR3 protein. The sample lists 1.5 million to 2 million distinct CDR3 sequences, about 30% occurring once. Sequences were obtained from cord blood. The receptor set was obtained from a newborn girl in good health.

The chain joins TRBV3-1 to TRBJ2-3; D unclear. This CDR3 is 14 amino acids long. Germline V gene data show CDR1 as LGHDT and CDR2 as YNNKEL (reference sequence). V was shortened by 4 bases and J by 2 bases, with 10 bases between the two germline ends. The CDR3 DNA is TGTGCCAGCAGCCGCCACGACTCCACAGATACGCAGTATTTT. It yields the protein CASSRHDSTDTQYF.

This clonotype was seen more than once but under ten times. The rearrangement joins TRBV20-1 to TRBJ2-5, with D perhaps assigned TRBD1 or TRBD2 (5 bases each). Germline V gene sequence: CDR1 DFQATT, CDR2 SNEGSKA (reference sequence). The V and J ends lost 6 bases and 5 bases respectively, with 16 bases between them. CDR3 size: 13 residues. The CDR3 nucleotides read TGCAGTGCCATATTCCGGGGCCACGAGACCCAGTACTTC. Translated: CSAIFRGHETQYF.

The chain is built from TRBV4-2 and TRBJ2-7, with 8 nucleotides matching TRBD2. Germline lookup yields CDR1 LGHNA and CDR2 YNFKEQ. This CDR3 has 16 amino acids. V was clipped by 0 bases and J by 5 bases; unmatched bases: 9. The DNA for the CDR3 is TGTGCCAGCAGCCAAGATCGAGCGGGAGTATTCAACGAGCAGTACTTC. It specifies CASSQDRAGVFNEQYF.

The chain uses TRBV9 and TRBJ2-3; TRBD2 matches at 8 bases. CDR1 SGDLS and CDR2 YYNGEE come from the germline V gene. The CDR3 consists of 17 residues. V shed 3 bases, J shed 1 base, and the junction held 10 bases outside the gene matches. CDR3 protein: CASSESGGAVGTDTQYF. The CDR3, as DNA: TGTGCCAGCAGCGAGAGCGGGGGTGCAGTGGGCACAGATACGCAGTATTTT. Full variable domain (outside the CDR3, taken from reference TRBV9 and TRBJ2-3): DSGVTQTPKHLITATGQRVTLRCSPRSGDLSVYWYQQSLDQGLQFLIQYYNGEERAKGNILERFSAQQFPDLHSELNLSSLELGDSALYFCASSESGGAVGTDTQYFGPGTRLTVL.

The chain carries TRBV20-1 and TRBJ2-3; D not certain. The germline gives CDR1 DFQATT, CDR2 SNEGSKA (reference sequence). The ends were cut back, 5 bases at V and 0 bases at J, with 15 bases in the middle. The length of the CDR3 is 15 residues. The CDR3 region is CSALVGPRSTDTQYF. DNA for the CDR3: TGCAGTGCTCTAGTAGGCCCACGTAGCACAGATACGCAGTATTTT.

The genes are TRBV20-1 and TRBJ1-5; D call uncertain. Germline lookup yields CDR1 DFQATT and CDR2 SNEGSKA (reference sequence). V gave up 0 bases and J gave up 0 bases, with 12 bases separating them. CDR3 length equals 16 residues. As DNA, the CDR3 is TGCAGTGCTAGAGATCAGAGGGCCCGTAGCAATCAGCCCCAGCATTTT. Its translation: CSARDQRARSNQPQHF.

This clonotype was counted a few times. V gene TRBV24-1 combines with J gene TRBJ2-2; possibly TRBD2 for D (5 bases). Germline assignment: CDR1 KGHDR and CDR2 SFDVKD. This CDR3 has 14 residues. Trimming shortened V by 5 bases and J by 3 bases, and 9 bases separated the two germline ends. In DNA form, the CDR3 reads TGTGCCACCAGTGTGGGAGTAGACACCGGGGAGCTGTTTTTT. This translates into CATSVGVDTGELFF.

The CDR3 DNA reads TGCAGTGCTCGCTCCTCGGGACAGCTAAATTCACCCCTCCACTTT. Protein: CSARSSGQLNSPLHF. The chain recombines TRBV20-1 with TRBJ1-6; TRBD1 matches 7 bases. Germline loops: CDR1 DFQATT, CDR2 SNEGSKA (reference sequence). The CDR3 totals 15 residues. V lost 5 bases and J lost 7; bases outside the gene matches: 11.

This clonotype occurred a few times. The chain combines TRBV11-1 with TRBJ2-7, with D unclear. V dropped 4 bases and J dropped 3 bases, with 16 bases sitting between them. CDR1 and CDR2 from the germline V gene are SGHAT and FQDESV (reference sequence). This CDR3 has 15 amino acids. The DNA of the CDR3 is TGTGCCAGCAGCTCGAGTCAGGTCCCCTACTACGAGCAGTACTTC. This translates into CASSSSQVPYYEQYF.

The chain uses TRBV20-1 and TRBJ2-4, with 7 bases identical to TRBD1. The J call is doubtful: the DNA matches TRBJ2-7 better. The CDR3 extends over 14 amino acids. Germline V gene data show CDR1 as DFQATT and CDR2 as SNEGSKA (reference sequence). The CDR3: CSANHQGVEDEQYF. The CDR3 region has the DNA TGCAGTGCTAATCACCAGGGGGTCGAGGACGAGCAGTACTTC.

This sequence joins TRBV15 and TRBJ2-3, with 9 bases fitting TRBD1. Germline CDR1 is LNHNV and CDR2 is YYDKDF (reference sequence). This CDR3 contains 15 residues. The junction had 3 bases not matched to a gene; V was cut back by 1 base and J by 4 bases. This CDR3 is CATSRGRQGADTQYF. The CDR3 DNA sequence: TGTGCCACCAGCAGAGGTAGACAGGGGGCAGATACGCAGTATTTT. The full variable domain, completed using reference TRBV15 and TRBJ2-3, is DAMVIQNPRYQVTQFGKPVTLSCSQTLNHNVMYWYQQKSSQAPKLLFHYYDKDFNNEADTPDNFQSRRPNTSFCFLDIRSPGLGDTAMYLCATSRGRQGADTQYFGPGTRLTVL.

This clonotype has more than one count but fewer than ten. The CDR3 DNA reads as TGCAGTGCTAGAGGTCTAGCGGAGGTGGATGAGCAGTTCTTC. Its translation is CSARGLAEVDEQFF. This chain uses TRBV20-1 with TRBJ2-1, with 7 bases lining up with TRBD2. CDR3 length equals 14 residues. The ends lost 1 base at V and 8 bases at J; junction bases unmatched: 8. Germline assignment: CDR1 DFQATT and CDR2 SNEGSKA (reference sequence).

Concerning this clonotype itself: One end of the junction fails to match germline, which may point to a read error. CDR3 amino acids: CASSEVRGNCGYTF. CDR3 DNA sequence: TGTGCCAGCAGTGAAGTAAGGGGGAACTGTGGCTACACCTTC. V usage is TRBV6-1 and J usage is TRBJ1-2, with D perhaps TRBD1 (6 bases). CDR3 length equals 14 residues. Germline values: CDR1 MNHNS, CDR2 SASEGT.

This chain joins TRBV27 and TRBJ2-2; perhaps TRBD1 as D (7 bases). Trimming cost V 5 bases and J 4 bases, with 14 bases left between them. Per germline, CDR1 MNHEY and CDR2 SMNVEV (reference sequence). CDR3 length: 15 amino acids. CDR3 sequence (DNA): TGTGCCAGCAGTAAAGGAGGGGGCAGCACCGGGGAGCTGTTTTTT. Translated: CASSKGGGSTGELFF.